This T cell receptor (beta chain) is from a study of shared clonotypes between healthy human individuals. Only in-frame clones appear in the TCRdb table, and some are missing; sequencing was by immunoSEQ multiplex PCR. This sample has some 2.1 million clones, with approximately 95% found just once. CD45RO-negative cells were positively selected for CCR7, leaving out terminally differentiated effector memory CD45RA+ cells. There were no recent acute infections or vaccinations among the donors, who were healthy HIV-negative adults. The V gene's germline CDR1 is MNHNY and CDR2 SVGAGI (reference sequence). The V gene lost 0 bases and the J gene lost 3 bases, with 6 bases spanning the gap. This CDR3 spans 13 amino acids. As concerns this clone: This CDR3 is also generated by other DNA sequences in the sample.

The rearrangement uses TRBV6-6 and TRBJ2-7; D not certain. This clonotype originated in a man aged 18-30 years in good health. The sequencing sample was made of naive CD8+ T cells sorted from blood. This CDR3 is CASSYSNVYEQYF. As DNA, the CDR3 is TGTGCCAGCAGTTACTCCAACGTCTACGAGCAGTACTTC.